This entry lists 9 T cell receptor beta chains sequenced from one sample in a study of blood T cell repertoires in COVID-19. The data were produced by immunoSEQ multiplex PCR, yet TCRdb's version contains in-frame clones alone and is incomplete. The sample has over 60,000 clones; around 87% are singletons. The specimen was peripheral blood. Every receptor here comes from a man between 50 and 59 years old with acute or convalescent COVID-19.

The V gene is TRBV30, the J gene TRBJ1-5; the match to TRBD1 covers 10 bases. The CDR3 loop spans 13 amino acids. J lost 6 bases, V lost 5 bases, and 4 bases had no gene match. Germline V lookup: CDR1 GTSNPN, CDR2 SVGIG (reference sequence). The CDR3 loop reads CAWETGGGQPQHF. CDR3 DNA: TGTGCCTGGGAGACAGGGGGCGGTCAGCCCCAGCATTTT.

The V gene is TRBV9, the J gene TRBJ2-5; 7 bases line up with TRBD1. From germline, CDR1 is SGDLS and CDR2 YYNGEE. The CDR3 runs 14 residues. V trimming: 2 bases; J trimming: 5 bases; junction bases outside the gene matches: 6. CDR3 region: CASSVTGTAETQYF. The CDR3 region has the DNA TGTGCCAGCAGCGTCACCGGGACAGCGGAGACCCAGTACTTC.

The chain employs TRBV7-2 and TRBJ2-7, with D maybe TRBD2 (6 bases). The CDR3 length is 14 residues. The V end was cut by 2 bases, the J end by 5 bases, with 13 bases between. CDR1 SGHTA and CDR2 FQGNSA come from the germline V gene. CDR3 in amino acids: CASSLTGERDEQYF. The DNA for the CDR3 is TGTGCCAGCAGCTTAACGGGGGAGAGGGACGAGCAGTACTTC. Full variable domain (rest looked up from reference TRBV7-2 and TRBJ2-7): GAGVSQSPSNKVTEKGKDVELRCDPISGHTALYWYRQSLGQGLEFLIYFQGNSAPDKSGLPSDRFSAERTGGSVSTLTIQRTQQEDSAVYLCASSLTGERDEQYFGPGTRLTVT.

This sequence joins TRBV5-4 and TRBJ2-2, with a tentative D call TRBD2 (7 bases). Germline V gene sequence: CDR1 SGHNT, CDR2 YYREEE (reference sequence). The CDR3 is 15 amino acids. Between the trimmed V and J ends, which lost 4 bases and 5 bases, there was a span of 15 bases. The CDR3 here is CASSTRTAGTGELFF. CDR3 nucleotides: TGTGCCAGCAGCACACGGACAGCGGGGACCGGGGAGCTGTTTTTT.

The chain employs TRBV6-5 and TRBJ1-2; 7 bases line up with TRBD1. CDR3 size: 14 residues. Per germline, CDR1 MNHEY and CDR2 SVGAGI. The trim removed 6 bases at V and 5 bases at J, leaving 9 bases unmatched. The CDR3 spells CASREGQKGYGYTF. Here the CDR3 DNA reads TGTGCCAGCAGAGAGGGACAGAAAGGGTATGGCTACACCTTC.

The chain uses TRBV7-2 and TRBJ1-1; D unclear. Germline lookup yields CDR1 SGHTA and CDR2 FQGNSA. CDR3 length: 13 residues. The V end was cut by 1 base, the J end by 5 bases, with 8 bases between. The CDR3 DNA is TGTGCCAGCAGCTTAGATCCGGGGACTGAAGCTTTCTTT. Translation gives CASSLDPGTEAFF.

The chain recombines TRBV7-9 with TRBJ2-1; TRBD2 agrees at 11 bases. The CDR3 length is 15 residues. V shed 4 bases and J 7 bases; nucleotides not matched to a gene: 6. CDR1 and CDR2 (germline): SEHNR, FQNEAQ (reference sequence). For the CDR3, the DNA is TGTGCCAGCAGCTCGACTAGCGGGACCTGGAATGAGCAGTTCTTC. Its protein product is CASSSTSGTWNEQFF.

CDR3 nucleotides: TGTGCCAGCAGCTCCCCGGGAGGGGTCACTAATGAAAAACTGTTTTTT. The encoded protein is CASSSPGGVTNEKLFF. The chain links TRBV7-2 to TRBJ1-4; D might be TRBD1 (5 bases). The CDR3 contains 16 residues. V lost 4 bases and J 2 bases, leaving 14 bases between the germline ends. Germline V gives CDR1 SGHTA, CDR2 FQGNSA.

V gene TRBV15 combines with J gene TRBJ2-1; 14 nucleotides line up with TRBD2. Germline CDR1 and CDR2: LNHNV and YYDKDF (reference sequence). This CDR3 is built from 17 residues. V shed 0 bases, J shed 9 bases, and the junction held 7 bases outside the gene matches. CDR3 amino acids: CATSRDLGTSGRSEQFF. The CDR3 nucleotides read TGTGCCACCAGCAGAGATCTTGGGACTAGCGGGAGAAGTGAGCAGTTCTTC.